Given below is one T cell receptor beta chain in context. Its target is not known. Per sorted-subset replicate PCR, input was around 200 ng DNA, representing around 30,000 T cell genomes. Generated by immunoSEQ multiplex PCR, the TCRdb table keeps only in-frame clones and is missing some. This sample has some 2.1 million clones, with about 95% found just once. The data derive from a study of shared clonotypes between healthy human individuals. Whole-study context: Each donor's CD8 memory used one plate, CD8 naive two, each CD4 subset three. Study observations and caveats: Roughly 5% of naive CD4 clonotypes were shared across several donors. Depth was large, yet rarefaction showed that sorted-subset sequencing was incomplete.

V shed 6 bases and J 4 bases; nucleotides not matched to a gene: 6. The CDR3 extends over 14 amino acids. Germline V gene data show CDR1 as PRHDT and CDR2 as FYEKMQ (reference sequence). Naive CD8 populations comprised CD45RO-negative cells positively selected for CCR7, excluding terminally differentiated effector memory CD45RA+ cells. Specimen: naive CD8+ T cells sorted from blood. The chain uses TRBV13 and TRBJ2-3; 8 bases line up with TRBD2. The TCR comes from a young man in good health. CDR3 loop: CASSPGGRPDTQYF. The CDR3 bases are TGTGCCAGCAGTCCGGGGGGGCGTCCAGATACGCAGTATTTT.